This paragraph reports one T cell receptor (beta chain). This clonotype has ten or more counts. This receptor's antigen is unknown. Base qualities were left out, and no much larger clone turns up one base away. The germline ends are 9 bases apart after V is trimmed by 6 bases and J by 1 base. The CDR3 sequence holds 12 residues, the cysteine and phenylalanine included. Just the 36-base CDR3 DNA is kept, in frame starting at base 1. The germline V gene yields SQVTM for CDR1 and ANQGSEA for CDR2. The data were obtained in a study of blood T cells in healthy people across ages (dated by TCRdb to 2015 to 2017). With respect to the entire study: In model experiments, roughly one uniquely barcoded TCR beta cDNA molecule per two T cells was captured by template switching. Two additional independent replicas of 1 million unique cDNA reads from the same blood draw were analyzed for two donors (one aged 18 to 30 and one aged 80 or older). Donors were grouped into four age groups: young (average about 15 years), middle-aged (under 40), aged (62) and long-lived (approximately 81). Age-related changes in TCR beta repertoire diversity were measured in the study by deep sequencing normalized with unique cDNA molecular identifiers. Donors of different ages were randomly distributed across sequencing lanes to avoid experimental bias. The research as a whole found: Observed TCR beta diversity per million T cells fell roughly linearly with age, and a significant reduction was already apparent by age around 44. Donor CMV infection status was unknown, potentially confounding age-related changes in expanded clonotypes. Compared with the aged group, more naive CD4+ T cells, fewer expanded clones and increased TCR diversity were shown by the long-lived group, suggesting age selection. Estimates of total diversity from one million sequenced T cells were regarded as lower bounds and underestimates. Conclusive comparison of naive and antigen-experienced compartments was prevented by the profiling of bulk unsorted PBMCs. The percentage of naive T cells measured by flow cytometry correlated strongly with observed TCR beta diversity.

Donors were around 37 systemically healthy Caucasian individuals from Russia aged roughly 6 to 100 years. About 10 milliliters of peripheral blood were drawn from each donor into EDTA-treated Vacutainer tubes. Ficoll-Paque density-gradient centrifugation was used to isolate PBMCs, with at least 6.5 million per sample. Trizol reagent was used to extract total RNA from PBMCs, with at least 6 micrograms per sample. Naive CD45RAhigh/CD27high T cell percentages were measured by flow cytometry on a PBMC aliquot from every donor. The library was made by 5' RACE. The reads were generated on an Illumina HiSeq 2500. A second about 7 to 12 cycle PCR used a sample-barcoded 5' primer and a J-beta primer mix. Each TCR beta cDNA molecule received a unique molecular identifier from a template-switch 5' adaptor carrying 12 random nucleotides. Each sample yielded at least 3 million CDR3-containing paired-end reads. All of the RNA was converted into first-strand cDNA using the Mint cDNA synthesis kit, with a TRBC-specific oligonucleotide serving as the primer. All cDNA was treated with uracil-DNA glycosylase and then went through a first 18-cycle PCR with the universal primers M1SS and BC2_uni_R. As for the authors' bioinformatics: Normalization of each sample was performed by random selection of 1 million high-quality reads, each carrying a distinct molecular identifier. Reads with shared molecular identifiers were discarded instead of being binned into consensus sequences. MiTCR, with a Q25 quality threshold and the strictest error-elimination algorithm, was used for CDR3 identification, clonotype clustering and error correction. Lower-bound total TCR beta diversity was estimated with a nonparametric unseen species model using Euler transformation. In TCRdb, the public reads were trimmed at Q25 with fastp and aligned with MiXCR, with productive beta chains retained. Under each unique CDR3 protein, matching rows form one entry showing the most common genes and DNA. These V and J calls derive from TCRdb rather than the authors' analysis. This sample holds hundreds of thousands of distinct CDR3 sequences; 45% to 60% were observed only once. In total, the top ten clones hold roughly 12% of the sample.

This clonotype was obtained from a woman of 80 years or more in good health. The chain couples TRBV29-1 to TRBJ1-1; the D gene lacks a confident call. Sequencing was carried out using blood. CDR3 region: CSVSAWNTEAFF. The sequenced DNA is TGCAGCGTGTCGGCCTGGAACACTGAAGCTTTCTTT.